These 6 T cell receptor beta chains were sequenced from one sample in a study of beta chain features in type 1 diabetes. The study, taken as a whole, reports: TCRB CDR3 length was moderately but significantly reduced in all four CD4+ subsets of Type 1 diabetes patients.

The isolated RNA, all of it, was reverse transcribed, so expressed TCRB transcripts were what got sequenced. Profiled with immunoSEQ multiplex PCR; TCRdb holds only in-frame clones, not every one. Here the sample spans over 200,000 clones, approximately 10% being singletons. Their antigen targets remain unknown. Sequenced input: naive CD4+ T cells from blood. Every receptor here comes from a young man with type 1 diabetes.

J is TRBJ2-1 and V is TRBV14; tentatively, D is TRBD2 (5 bases). CDR3 length equals 13 residues. V gave up 4 bases and J gave up 9 bases, with 13 bases separating them. Germline CDR1 reads SGHDN; CDR2 reads FVKESK. CDR3 sequence reads: CASSPRLSGEQFF. The CDR3 nucleotides are TGTGCCAGCAGCCCCCGACTGAGCGGTGAGCAGTTCTTC.

The chain employs TRBV28 and TRBJ1-2; possibly TRBD1 for D (5 bases). The CDR3 has 13 amino acids. With 8 bases removed from V and 5 bases from J, the gap between germline ends came to 15 bases. Germline loops: CDR1 MDHEN, CDR2 SYDVKM. The CDR3 DNA sequence: TGTGCCAGCCTTGACAGCGTAGCATATGGCTACACCTTC. The encoded protein is CASLDSVAYGYTF.

The chain is built from TRBV9 and TRBJ1-2; 8 bases agree with TRBD1. CDR3 length: 14 amino acids. CDR1 is SGDLS, CDR2 YYNGEE, per germline. The ends lost 4 bases at V and 5 bases at J; junction bases unmatched: 7. The CDR3 bases are TGTGCCAGCAGCCCGGACAGGGCGGGGTATGGCTACACCTTC. Its translation: CASSPDRAGYGYTF.

This clone was detected a few times. V is TRBV6-5 and J is TRBJ1-2; D is uncertain. Germline-derived CDR1 and CDR2 are MNHEY and SVGAGI. The CDR3 has 14 residues. Trimming took off 8 bases at V and 3 bases at J, with 16 bases between the two ends. This CDR3 reads CASRVGIYDYGYTF. In nucleotides, the CDR3 is TGTGCCAGCCGAGTGGGCATCTATGACTATGGCTACACCTTC.

This chain connects TRBV7-3 to TRBJ2-1; 8 bases are shared with TRBD2. After removal of 3 bases from V and 6 bases from J, the junction contained 7 bases not matched to a gene. The CDR3 totals 15 residues. Germline-derived CDR1 and CDR2 are SGHTA and FQGTGA. In nucleotides, the CDR3 is TGTGCCAGCAGCTTTGGCGGGGGGCCCTCCAATGAGCAGTTCTTC. The encoded protein is CASSFGGGPSNEQFF.

This clone was seen a handful of times. The gene calls are TRBV4-1 and TRBJ1-1; D not certain. The ends were cut back, 1 base at V and 9 bases at J, with 12 bases in the middle. The CDR3 is 13 residues long. Germline V CDR1 and CDR2: MGHRA, YSYEKL. Here the CDR3 DNA reads TGCGCCAGCAGCCAAGCCCTGACTGAAAAAGCTTTCTTT. It yields the protein CASSQALTEKAFF.